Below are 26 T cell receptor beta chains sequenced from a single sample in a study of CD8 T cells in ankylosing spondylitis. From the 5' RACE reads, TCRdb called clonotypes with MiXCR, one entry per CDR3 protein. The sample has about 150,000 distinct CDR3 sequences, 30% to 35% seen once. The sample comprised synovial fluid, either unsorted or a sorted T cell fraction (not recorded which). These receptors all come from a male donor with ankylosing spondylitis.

In DNA, the CDR3 is TGCGCCAGCAGCCAAACCGGGACAGGTATCGAAAAACTGTTTTTT. Its translation: CASSQTGTGIEKLFF. V usage is TRBV4-1 and J usage is TRBJ1-4, with TRBD1 matching 8 bases. This CDR3 spans 15 amino acids. V shed 2 bases and J 8 bases; nucleotides not matched to a gene: 7. Per the germline V gene, CDR1 is MGHRA and CDR2 is YSYEKL.

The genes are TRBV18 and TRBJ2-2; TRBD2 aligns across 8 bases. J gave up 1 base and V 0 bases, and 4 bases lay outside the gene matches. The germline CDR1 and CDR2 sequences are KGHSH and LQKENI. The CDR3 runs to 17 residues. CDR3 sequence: CASSPPVLAGNTGELFF. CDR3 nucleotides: TGTGCCAGCTCACCACCGGTCCTAGCGGGGAACACCGGGGAGCTGTTTTTT.

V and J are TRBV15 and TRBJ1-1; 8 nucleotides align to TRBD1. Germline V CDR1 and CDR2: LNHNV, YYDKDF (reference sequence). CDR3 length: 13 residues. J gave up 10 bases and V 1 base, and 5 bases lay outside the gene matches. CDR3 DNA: TGTGCCACCAGCAGAGTAGGACAGGGTGTAGCTTTCTTT. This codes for CATSRVGQGVAFF.

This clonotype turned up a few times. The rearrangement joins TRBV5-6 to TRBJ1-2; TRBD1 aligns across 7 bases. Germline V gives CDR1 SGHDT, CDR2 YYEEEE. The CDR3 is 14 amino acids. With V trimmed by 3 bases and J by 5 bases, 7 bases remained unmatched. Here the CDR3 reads CASSYDRVSYGYTF. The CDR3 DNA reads TGTGCCAGCAGCTACGACAGGGTTAGTTATGGCTACACCTTC.

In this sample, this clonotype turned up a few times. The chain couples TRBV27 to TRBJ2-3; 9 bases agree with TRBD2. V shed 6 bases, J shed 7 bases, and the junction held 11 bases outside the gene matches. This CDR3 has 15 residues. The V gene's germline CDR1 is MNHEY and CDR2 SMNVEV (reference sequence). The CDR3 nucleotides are TGTGCCAGCAGCCCCCGCCCCCCTAGCGGGAATACGCAGTATTTT. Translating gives CASSPRPPSGNTQYF.

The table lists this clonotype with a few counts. The CDR3 DNA follows: TGTGCCAGCAGCCTAGGGGAGGCTTATTCGGGGTACCAAGAGACCCAGTACTTC. It specifies CASSLGEAYSGYQETQYF. This rearrangement joins TRBV4-2 to TRBJ2-5, with a tentative D call TRBD2 (6 bases). CDR1 and CDR2 from the germline V gene are LGHNA and YNFKEQ. The length of the CDR3 is 18 residues. V was trimmed by 4 bases and J by 0 bases, leaving 21 bases between them.

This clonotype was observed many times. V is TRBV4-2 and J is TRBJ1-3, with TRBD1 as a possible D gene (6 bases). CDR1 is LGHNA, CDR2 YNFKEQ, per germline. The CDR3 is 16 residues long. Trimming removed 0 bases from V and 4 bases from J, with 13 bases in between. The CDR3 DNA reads TGTGCCAGCAGCCAAGATCGGGGGGCGAGCGGAAACACCATATATTTT. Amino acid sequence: CASSQDRGASGNTIYF.

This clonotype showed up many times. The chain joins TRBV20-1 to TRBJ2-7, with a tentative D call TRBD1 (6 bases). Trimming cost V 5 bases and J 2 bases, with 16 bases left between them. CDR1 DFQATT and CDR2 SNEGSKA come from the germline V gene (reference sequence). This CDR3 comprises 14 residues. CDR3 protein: CSALVAGDPYEQYF. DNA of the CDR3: TGCAGTGCTCTCGTAGCAGGGGATCCCTACGAGCAGTACTTC.

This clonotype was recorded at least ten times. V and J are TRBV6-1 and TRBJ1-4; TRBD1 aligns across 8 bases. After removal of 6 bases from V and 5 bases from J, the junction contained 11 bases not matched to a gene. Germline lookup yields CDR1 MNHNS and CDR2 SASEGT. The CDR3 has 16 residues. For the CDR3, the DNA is TGTGCCAGCAGCCGAGAATTCAGGGGGCTGAATGAAAAACTGTTTTTT. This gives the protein CASSREFRGLNEKLFF.

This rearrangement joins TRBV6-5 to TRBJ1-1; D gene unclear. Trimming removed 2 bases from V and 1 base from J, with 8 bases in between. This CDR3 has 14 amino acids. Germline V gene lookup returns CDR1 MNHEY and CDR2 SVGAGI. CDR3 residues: CASSYKEPNTEAFF. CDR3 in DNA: TGTGCCAGCAGTTACAAGGAACCGAACACTGAAGCTTTCTTT.

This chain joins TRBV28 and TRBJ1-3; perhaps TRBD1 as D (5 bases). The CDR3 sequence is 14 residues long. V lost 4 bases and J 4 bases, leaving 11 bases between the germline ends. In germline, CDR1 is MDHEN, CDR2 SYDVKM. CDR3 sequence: CASSWDERGNTIYF. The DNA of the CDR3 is TGTGCCAGCAGTTGGGACGAGAGGGGAAACACCATATATTTT.

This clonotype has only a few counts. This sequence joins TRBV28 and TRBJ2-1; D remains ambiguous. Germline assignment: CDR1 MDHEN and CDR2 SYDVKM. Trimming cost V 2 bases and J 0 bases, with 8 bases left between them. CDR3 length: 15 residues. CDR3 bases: TGTGCCAGCAGTTTACGGCTGGGCTCCTACAATGAGCAGTTCTTC. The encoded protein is CASSLRLGSYNEQFF.

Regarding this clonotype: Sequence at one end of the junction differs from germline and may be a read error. The chain's CDR3 is CASSLKGGQPYVYTF. The DNA for the CDR3 is TGTGCCAGCAGCTTAAAGGGGGGACAGCCCTATGTCTACACCTTC. The rearrangement joins TRBV7-3 to TRBJ1-2; 7 bases line up with TRBD1. The CDR3 runs to 15 residues. Germline CDR1 and CDR2: SGHTA and FQGTGA. The entire variable domain, with the rest obtained from reference TRBV7-3 and TRBJ1-2, is as follows: GAGVSQTPSNKVTEKGKYVELRCDPISGHTALYWYRQSLGQGPEFLIYFQGTGAADDSGLPNDRFFAVRPEGSVSTLKIQRTERGDSAVYLCASSLKGGQPYVYTFGSGTRLTVV.

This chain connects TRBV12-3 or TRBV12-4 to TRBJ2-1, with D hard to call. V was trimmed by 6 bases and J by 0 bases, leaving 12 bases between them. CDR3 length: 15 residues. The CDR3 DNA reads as TGTGCCAGCAGGGGCCCCGGAAGCTCCTACAATGAGCAGTTCTTC. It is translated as CASRGPGSSYNEQFF.

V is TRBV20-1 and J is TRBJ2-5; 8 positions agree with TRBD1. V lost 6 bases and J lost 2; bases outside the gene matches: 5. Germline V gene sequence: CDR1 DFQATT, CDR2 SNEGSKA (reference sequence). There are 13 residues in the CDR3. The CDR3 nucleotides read TGCAGTGCCCTTAGGGACAGGCAAGAGACCCAGTACTTC. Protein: CSALRDRQETQYF.

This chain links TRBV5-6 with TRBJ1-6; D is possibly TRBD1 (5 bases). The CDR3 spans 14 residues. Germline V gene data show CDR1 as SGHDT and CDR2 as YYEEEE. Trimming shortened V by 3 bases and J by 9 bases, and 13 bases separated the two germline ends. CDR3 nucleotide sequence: TGTGCCAGCAGCTGGGGGATAAAGGGTTCACCCCTCCACTTT. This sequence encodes CASSWGIKGSPLHF.

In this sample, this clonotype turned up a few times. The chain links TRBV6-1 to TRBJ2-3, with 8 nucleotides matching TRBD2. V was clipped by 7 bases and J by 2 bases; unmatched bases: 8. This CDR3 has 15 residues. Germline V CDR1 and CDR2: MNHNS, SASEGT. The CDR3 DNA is TGTGCCAGCACCCGCCGGGGGGGAGCCACAGATACGCAGTATTTT. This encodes CASTRRGGATDTQYF.

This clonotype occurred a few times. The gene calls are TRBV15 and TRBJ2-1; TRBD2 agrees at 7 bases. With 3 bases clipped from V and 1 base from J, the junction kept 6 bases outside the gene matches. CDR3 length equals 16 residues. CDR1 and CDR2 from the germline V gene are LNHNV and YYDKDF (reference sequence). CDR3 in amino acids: CATSSLEAGSYNEQFF. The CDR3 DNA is TGTGCCACCAGCAGCCTCGAAGCGGGATCCTACAATGAGCAGTTCTTC.

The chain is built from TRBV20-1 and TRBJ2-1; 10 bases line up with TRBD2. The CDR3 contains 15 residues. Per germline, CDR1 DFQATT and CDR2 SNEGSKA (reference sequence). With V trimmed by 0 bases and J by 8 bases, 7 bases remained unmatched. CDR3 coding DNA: TGCAGTGCTAGAGAGGGTAGCGGGAGGCCAGATGAGCAGTTCTTC. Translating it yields CSAREGSGRPDEQFF.

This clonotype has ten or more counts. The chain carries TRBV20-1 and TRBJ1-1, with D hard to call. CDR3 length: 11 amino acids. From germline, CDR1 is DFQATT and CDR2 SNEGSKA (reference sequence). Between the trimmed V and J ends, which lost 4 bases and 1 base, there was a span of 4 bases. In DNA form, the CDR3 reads TGCAGTGCTAACGAGAACACTGAAGCTTTCTTT. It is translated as CSANENTEAFF.

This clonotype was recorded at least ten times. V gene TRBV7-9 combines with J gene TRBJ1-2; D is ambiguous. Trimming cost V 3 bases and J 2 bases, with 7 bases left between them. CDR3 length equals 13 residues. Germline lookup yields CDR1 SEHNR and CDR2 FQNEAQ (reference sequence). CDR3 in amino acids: CASSFLGNYGYTF. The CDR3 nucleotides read TGTGCCAGCAGCTTCTTAGGGAACTATGGCTACACCTTC.

The DNA for the CDR3 is TGTGCCAGCAGTGGGGTTAACTATGGCTACACCTTC. It yields the protein CASSGVNYGYTF. This sequence joins TRBV12-3 or TRBV12-4 and TRBJ1-2; D is unclear. V was pared by 5 bases and J by 1 base, with 5 bases between. The CDR3 contains 12 residues.

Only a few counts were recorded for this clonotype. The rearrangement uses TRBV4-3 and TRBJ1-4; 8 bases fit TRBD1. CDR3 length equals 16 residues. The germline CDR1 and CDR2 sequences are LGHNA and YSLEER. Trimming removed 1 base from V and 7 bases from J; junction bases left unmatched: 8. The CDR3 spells CASSQGTQGAGEKLFF. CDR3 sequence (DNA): TGCGCCAGCAGCCAAGGGACCCAGGGGGCAGGTGAAAAACTGTTTTTT.

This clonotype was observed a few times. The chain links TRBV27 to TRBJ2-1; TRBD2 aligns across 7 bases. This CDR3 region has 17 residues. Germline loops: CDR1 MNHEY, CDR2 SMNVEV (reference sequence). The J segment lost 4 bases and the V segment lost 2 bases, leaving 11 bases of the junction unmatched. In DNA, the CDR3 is TGTGCCAGCAGTTTAAGAGGCGGGGGTTCCTTTTACAATGAGCAGTTCTTC. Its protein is CASSLRGGGSFYNEQFF.

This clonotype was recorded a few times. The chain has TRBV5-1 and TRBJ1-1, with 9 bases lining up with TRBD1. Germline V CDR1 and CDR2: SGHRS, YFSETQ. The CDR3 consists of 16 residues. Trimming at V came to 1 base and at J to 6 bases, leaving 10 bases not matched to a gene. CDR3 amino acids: CASSLYLDRGEAEAFF. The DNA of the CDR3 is TGCGCCAGCAGCTTGTACTTGGACAGGGGTGAGGCTGAAGCTTTCTTT.

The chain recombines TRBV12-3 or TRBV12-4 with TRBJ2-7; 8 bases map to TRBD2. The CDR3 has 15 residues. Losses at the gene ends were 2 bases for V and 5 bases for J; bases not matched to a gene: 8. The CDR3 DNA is TGTGCCAGCAGTTTAAACACGGGGGGGCCCCACGAGCAGTACTTC. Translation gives CASSLNTGGPHEQYF.